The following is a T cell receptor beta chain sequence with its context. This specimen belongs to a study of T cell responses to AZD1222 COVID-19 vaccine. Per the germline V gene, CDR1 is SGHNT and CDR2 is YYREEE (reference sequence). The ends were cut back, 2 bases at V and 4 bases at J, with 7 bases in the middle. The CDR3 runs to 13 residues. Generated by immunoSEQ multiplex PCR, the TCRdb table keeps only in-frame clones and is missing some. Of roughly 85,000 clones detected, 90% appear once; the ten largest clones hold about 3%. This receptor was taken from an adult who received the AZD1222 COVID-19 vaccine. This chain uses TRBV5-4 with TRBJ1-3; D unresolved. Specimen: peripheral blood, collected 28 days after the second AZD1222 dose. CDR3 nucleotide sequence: TGTGCCAGCAGCTTTTACCACGGAAACACCATATATTTT. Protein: CASSFYHGNTIYF.